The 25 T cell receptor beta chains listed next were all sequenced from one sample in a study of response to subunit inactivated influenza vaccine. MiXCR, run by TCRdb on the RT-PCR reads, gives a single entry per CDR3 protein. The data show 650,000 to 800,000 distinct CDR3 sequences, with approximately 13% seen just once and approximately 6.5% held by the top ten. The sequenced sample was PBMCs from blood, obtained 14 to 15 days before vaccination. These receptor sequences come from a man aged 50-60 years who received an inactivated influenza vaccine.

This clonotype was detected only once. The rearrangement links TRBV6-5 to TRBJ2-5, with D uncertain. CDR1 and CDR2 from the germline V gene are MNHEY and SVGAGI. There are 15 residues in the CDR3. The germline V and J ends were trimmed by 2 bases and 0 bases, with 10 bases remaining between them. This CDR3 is CASSYHGSDQETQYF. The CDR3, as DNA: TGTGCCAGCAGTTACCATGGGTCAGACCAAGAGACCCAGTACTTC.

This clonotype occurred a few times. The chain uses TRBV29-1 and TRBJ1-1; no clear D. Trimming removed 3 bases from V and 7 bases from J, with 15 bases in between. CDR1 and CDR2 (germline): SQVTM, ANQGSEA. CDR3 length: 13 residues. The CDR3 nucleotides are TGCAGCGTTGAGAAGCTTTTAAACGTTGAAGCTTTCTTT. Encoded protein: CSVEKLLNVEAFF.

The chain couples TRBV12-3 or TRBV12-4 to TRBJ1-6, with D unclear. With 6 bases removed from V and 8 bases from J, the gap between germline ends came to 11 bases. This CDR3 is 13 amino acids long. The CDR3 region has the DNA TGTGCCAGCAGGCAGGCGGGAGATTCACCCCTCCACTTT. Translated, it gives CASRQAGDSPLHF.

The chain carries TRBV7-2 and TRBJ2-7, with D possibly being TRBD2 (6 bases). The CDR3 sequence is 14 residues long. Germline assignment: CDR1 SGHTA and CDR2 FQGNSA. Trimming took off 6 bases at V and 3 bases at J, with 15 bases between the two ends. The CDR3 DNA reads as TGTGCCAGCAGTCGACTAGGTGGCTTCTACGAGCAGTACTTC. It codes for CASSRLGGFYEQYF.

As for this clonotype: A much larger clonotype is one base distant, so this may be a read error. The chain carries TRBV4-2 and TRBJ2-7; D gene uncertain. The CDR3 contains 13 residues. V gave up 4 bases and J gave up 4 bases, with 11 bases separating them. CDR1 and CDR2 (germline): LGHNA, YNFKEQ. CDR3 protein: CASSPADSYEQYF. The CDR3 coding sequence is TGTGCCAGCAGCCCCGCTGACTCTTACGAGCAGTACTTC.

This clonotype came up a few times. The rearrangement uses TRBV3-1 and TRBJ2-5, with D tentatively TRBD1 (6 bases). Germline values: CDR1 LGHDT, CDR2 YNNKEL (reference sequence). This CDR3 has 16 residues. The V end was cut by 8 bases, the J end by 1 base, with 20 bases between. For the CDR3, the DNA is TGTGCCAGCTACGGATCAGGGACAAGACTCCAAGAGACCCAGTACTTC. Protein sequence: CASYGSGTRLQETQYF.

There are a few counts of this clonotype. The CDR3 spells CASSQERTGNSPLHF. The CDR3 DNA follows: TGCGCCAGCAGCCAGGAAAGGACAGGGAACTCACCCCTCCACTTT. This sequence joins TRBV4-3 and TRBJ1-6, with 8 bases lining up with TRBD1. The CDR3 sequence is 15 residues long. Trimming took 3 bases from V and 10 from J; bases not matched to a gene: 8. Germline CDR1 is LGHNA and CDR2 is YSLEER.

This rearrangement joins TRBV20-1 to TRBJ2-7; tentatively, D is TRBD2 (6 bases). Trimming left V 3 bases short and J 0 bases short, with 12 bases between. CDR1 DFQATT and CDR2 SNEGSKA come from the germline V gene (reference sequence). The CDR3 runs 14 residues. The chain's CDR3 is CSASRRGSSYEQYF. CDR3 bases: TGCAGTGCTAGTCGGAGGGGAAGCTCCTACGAGCAGTACTTC.

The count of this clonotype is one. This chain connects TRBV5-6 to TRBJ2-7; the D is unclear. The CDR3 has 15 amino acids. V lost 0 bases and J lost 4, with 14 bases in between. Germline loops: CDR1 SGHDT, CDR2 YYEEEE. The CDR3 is CASSLVQVVPYEQYF. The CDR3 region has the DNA TGTGCCAGCAGCTTGGTGCAGGTGGTTCCTTACGAGCAGTACTTC.

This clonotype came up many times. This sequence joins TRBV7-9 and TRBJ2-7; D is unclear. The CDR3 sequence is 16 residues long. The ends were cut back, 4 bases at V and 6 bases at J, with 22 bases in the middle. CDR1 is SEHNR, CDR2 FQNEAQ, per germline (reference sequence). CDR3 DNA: TGTGCCAGCAGCTCCCAGCTTACGCCGTCCCTCGGCGAGCAGTACTTC. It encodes CASSSQLTPSLGEQYF.

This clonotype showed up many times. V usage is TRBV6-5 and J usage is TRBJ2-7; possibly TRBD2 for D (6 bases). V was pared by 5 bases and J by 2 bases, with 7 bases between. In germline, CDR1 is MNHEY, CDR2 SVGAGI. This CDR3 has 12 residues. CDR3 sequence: CASSGGAYEQYF. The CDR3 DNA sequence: TGTGCCAGCAGTGGCGGGGCCTACGAGCAGTACTTC.

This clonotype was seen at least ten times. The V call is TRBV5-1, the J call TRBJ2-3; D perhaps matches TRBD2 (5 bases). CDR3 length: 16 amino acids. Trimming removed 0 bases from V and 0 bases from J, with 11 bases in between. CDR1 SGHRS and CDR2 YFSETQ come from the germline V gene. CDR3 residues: CASSLGSGPSTDTQYF. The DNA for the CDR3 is TGCGCCAGCAGCTTGGGCAGCGGTCCTAGCACAGATACGCAGTATTTT.

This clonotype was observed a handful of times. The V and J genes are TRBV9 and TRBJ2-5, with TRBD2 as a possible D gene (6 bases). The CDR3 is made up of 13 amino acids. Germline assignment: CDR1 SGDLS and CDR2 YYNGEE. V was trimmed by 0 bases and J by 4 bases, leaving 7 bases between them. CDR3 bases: TGTGCCAGCAGCGTAGATAGCGGAGAGACCCAGTACTTC. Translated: CASSVDSGETQYF. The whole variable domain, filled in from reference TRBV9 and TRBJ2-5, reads DSGVTQTPKHLITATGQRVTLRCSPRSGDLSVYWYQQSLDQGLQFLIQYYNGEERAKGNILERFSAQQFPDLHSELNLSSLELGDSALYFCASSVDSGETQYFGPGTRLLVL.

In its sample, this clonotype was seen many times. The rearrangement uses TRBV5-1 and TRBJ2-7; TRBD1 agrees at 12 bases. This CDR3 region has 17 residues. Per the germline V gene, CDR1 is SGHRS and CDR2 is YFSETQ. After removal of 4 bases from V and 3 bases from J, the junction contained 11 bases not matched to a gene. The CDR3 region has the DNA TGCGCCAGCAGCCGGGACAGGGGGCCACGTCTCGGCTACGAGCAGTACTTC. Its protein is CASSRDRGPRLGYEQYF.

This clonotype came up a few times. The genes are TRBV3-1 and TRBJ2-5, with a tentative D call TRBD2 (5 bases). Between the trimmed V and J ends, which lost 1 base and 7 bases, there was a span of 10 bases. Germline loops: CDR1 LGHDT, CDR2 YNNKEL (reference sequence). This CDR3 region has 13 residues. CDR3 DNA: TGTGCCAGCAGCCAAGGCGACCGGGGGACCCAGTACTTC. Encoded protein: CASSQGDRGTQYF.

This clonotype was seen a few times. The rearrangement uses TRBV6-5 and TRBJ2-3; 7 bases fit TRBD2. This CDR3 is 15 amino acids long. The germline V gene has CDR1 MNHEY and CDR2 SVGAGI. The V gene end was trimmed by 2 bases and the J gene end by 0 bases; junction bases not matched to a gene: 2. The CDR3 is CASSYASGSTDTQYF. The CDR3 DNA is TGTGCCAGCAGTTACGCTAGCGGAAGCACAGATACGCAGTATTTT.

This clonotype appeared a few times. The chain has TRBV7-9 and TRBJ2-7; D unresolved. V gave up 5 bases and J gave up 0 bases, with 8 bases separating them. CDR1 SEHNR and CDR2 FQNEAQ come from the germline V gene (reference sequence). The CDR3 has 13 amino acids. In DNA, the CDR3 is TGTGCCAGCAGCCACACAAACTCCTACGAGCAGTACTTC. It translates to CASSHTNSYEQYF. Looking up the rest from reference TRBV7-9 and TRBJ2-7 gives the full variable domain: DTGVSQNPRHKITKRGQNVTFRCDPISEHNRLYWYRQTLGQGPEFLTYFQNEAQLEKSRLLSDRFSAERPKGSFSTLEIQRTEQGDSAMYLCASSHTNSYEQYFGPGTRLTVT.

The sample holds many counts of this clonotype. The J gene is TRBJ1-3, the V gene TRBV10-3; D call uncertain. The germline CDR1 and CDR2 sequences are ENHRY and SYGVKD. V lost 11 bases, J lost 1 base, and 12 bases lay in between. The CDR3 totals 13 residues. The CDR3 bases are TGTGCCGTCACCGGCGGGTCTGGAAACACCATATATTTT. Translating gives CAVTGGSGNTIYF.

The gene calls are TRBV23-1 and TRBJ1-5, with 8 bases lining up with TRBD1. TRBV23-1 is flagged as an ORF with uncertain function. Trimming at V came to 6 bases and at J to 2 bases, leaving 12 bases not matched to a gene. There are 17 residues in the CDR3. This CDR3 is CASSPWTGSKGNQPQHF. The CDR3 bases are TGCGCCAGCAGCCCGTGGACAGGGAGTAAAGGCAATCAGCCCCAGCATTTT.

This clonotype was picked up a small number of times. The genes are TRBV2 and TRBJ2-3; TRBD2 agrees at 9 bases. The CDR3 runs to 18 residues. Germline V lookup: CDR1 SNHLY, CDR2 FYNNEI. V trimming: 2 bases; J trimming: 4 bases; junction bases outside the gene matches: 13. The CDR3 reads CASSESPYSGSGPDTQYF. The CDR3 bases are TGTGCCAGCAGTGAATCCCCCTATAGCGGGAGTGGCCCAGATACGCAGTATTTT.

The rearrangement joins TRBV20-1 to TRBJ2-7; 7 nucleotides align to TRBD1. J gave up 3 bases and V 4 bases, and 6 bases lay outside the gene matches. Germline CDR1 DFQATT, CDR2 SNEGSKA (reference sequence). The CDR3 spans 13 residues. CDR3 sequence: CSATGTAHYEQYF. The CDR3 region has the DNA TGCAGTGCTACCGGGACAGCACACTACGAGCAGTACTTC.

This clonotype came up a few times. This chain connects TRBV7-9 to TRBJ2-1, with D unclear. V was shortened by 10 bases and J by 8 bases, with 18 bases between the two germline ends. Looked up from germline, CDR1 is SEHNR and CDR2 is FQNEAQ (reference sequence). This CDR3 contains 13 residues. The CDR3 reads CATRTASGHEQFF. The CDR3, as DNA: TGTGCCACCAGAACGGCTAGTGGTCATGAGCAGTTCTTC.

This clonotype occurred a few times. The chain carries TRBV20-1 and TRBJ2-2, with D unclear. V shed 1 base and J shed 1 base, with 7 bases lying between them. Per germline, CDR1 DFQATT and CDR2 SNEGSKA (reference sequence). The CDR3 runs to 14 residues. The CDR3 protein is CSARVGVNTGELFF. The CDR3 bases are TGCAGTGCTAGAGTAGGAGTGAACACCGGGGAGCTGTTTTTT.

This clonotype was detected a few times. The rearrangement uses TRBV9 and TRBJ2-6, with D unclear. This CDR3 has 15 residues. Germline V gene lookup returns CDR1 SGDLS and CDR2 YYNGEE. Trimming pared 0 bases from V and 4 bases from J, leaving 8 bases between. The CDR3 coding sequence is TGTGCCAGCAGCGTAGGGCGCGAAGGGGCCAACGTCCTGACTTTC. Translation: CASSVGREGANVLTF.

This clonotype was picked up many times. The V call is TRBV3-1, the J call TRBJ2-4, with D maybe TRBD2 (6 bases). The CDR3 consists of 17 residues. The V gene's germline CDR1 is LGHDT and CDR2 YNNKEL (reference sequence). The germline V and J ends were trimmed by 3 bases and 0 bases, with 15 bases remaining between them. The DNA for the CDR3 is TGTGCCAGCAGCCATGATGGGACTTTTATAGCCAAAAACATTCAGTACTTC. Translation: CASSHDGTFIAKNIQYF.